These 26 T cell receptor beta chains originate from one sample sequenced in a study of patients and donors after allogeneic stem cell transplantation. TCRdb redid the calling of the RT-PCR reads with MiXCR, one entry per CDR3 protein. Among approximately 98,000 distinct CDR3 sequences listed, approximately 40% were seen once. The sequenced sample was blood, either unsorted or a sorted T cell fraction (not recorded which). These receptor sequences come from a human donor who was either an allogeneic HSCT recipient or a stem cell or donor lymphocyte infusion donor (not recorded which). It is not recorded whose cells these are; they may come from a transplant donor.

The rearrangement joins TRBV18 to TRBJ2-3; 9 bases agree with TRBD1. Germline V gene data show CDR1 as KGHSH and CDR2 as LQKENI. This CDR3 spans 16 amino acids. After removal of 0 bases from V and 10 bases from J, the junction contained 11 bases not matched to a gene. The chain's CDR3 is CASSPPGTGMWSAQYF. The CDR3 DNA reads TGTGCCAGCTCACCACCCGGGACAGGGATGTGGAGCGCGCAGTATTTT.

This clonotype was counted only a few times. This chain connects TRBV12-3 or TRBV12-4 to TRBJ2-4, with D perhaps matching TRBD2 (5 bases). The CDR3 loop spans 16 amino acids. V was clipped by 2 bases and J by 0 bases, with 11 bases between them. The CDR3 loop reads CASSLTGSLAKNIQYF. CDR3 coding DNA: TGTGCCAGCAGTTTAACGGGGTCTCTAGCCAAAAACATTCAGTACTTC.

CDR3 sequence: CASSLAGPSARTDTQYF. CDR3 bases: TGTGCCAGCAGCTTAGCGGGCCCTAGCGCCCGCACAGATACGCAGTATTTT. The chain employs TRBV7-2 and TRBJ2-3, with D tentatively TRBD2 (6 bases). The germline V and J ends were trimmed by 0 bases and 1 base, with 14 bases remaining between them. Germline CDR1 reads SGHTA; CDR2 reads FQGNSA. The CDR3 loop spans 17 amino acids.

This clonotype was picked up a small number of times. CDR3 region: CASSWGGNTEAFF. The CDR3 DNA is TGTGCCAGCAGTTGGGGTGGAAACACTGAAGCTTTCTTT. This chain joins TRBV6-6 and TRBJ1-1; D gene unclear. Trimming cost V 4 bases and J 2 bases, with 8 bases left between them. Germline CDR1 reads MNHNY; CDR2 reads SVGAGI (reference sequence). The CDR3 extends over 13 amino acids.

This clonotype has ten or more counts. V usage is TRBV12-3 or TRBV12-4 and J usage is TRBJ1-2; TRBD1 might be the D (5 bases). Trimming pared 1 base from V and 4 bases from J, leaving 13 bases between. The CDR3 is 15 amino acids. CDR3 sequence: CASSLGDSRLYGYTF. The CDR3 DNA is TGTGCCAGCAGTTTAGGGGACTCGCGCCTCTATGGCTACACCTTC.

The chain combines TRBV28 with TRBJ2-4; tentatively, D is TRBD1 (6 bases). Trimming pared 7 bases from V and 10 bases from J, leaving 17 bases between. The germline V gene encodes CDR1 MDHEN and CDR2 SYDVKM. CDR3 length: 13 residues. CDR3 bases: TGTGCCAGCACTTCAGGGGCGCCATGGATTCAGTACTTC. It yields the protein CASTSGAPWIQYF.

This chain connects TRBV20-1 to TRBJ1-2; 7 bases are a match to TRBD1. CDR1 and CDR2 (germline): DFQATT, SNEGSKA (reference sequence). V shed 4 bases and J 7 bases; nucleotides not matched to a gene: 9. The CDR3 length is 13 residues. This CDR3 is CSATRRGLGGYTF. The DNA for the CDR3 is TGCAGTGCTACCCGGAGGGGGCTGGGTGGCTACACCTTC.

This clonotype appeared a few times. This rearrangement joins TRBV20-1 to TRBJ1-5; D ambiguous. CDR3 size: 13 residues. Germline V gene lookup returns CDR1 DFQATT and CDR2 SNEGSKA (reference sequence). V gave up 1 base and J gave up 2 bases, with 6 bases separating them. The CDR3 region has the DNA TGCAGTGCTAGAGGGAAAGGCAATCAGCCCCAGCATTTT. Amino acid sequence: CSARGKGNQPQHF.

There are a few counts of this clonotype. The J gene is TRBJ1-4, the V gene TRBV15; 7 positions agree with TRBD1. V lost 5 bases, J lost 4 bases, and 4 bases stayed unmatched. The CDR3 totals 14 residues. Germline loops: CDR1 LNHNV, CDR2 YYDKDF (reference sequence). This CDR3 reads CATSSGQINEKLFF. The CDR3 region has the DNA TGTGCCACCAGCTCGGGACAGATTAATGAAAAACTGTTTTTT.

There are a few counts of this clonotype. The chain is built from TRBV20-1 and TRBJ2-7; D tentatively reads TRBD1 or TRBD2 (5 bases each). CDR1 is DFQATT, CDR2 SNEGSKA, per germline (reference sequence). The CDR3 length is 12 residues. Trimming pared 3 bases from V and 2 bases from J, leaving 8 bases between. CDR3 residues: CSARGETYEQYF. Written as DNA, the CDR3 is TGCAGTGCTAGGGGGGAGACCTACGAGCAGTACTTC.

This clonotype is classed as medium-sized. This chain uses TRBV28 with TRBJ2-1; D remains ambiguous. The CDR3 totals 13 residues. Looked up from germline, CDR1 is MDHEN and CDR2 is SYDVKM. The V end was cut by 5 bases, the J end by 4 bases, with 9 bases between. CDR3 in DNA: TGTGCCAGCAGTGCCAGACCTTACAATGAGCAGTTCTTC. It is translated as CASSARPYNEQFF.

This clonotype was detected once. This chain joins TRBV20-1 and TRBJ2-2; possibly TRBD2 for D (5 bases). From germline, CDR1 is DFQATT and CDR2 SNEGSKA (reference sequence). The CDR3 contains 13 residues. Trimming stripped 6 bases from V and 5 bases from J, with 13 bases between. CDR3 in amino acids: CSAPLALTGELFF. CDR3 DNA: TGCAGTGCCCCGCTAGCATTGACCGGGGAGCTGTTTTTT.

In its sample, this clonotype was seen many times. The chain employs TRBV12-3 or TRBV12-4 and TRBJ1-1; 8 nucleotides match TRBD1. This CDR3 comprises 16 residues. V lost 6 bases and J lost 3; bases outside the gene matches: 12. The CDR3 coding sequence is TGTGCCAGCAGCCGGACAGGGAGATTCGGTCACACTGAAGCTTTCTTT. This translates into CASSRTGRFGHTEAFF.

The genes are TRBV6-6 and TRBJ1-6, with D hard to call. CDR3 size: 12 residues. The V end was cut by 0 bases, the J end by 14 bases, with 8 bases between. CDR1 and CDR2 (germline): MNHNY, SVGAGI (reference sequence). CDR3 DNA sequence: TGTGCCAGCAGTTACTCGGACGGGACCCTCCACTTT. It codes for CASSYSDGTLHF.

The genes are TRBV29-1 and TRBJ2-1; the D is unclear. The CDR3 loop spans 13 amino acids. Trimming took 4 bases from V and 16 from J, leaving 23 bases between them. Germline CDR1 and CDR2: SQVTM and ANQGSEA. CDR3 residues: CSVGNREQLPRFF. In nucleotides, the CDR3 is TGCAGCGTTGGCAACCGAGAACAGCTACCTAGATTCTTC.

The CDR3 is CASSSLTGDHQPQHF. Written as DNA, the CDR3 is TGTGCCAGCAGTTCCCTAACAGGGGACCATCAGCCCCAGCATTTT. The chain is built from TRBV28 and TRBJ1-5; 7 bases line up with TRBD1. The CDR3 runs to 15 residues. Germline lookup yields CDR1 MDHEN and CDR2 SYDVKM. Germline trimming cut 4 bases from V and 5 bases from J; bases unmatched to any gene: 8.

J is TRBJ2-3 and V is TRBV7-9; 9 bases map to TRBD2. The CDR3 runs 16 residues. Looked up from germline, CDR1 is SEHNR and CDR2 is FQNEAQ (reference sequence). Trimming took 4 bases from V and 6 from J; bases not matched to a gene: 11. The CDR3 spells CASSWLFLAGWDTQYF. The CDR3 DNA sequence: TGTGCCAGCAGCTGGCTGTTCCTAGCGGGGTGGGATACGCAGTATTTT. The full variable domain, with the rest looked up from reference TRBV7-9 and TRBJ2-3, is DTGVSQNPRHKITKRGQNVTFRCDPISEHNRLYWYRQTLGQGPEFLTYFQNEAQLEKSRLLSDRFSAERPKGSFSTLEIQRTEQGDSAMYLCASSWLFLAGWDTQYFGPGTRLTVL.

This clonotype was observed a handful of times. CDR3: CASSRTGTGKTEAFF. CDR3 coding DNA: TGTGCCAGCAGCCGTACCGGGACAGGGAAAACTGAAGCTTTCTTT. The rearrangement links TRBV7-9 to TRBJ1-1; 9 nucleotides match TRBD1. This CDR3 is built from 15 residues. J gave up 5 bases and V 5 bases, and 9 bases lay outside the gene matches. Germline V CDR1 and CDR2: SEHNR, FQNEAQ (reference sequence).

This chain connects TRBV20-1 to TRBJ2-7, with D perhaps matching TRBD1 (6 bases). The CDR3 spans 13 residues. Trimming cost V 4 bases and J 3 bases, with 13 bases left between them. Germline values: CDR1 DFQATT, CDR2 SNEGSKA (reference sequence). CDR3 protein: CSATTGINYEQYF. The DNA of the CDR3 is TGCAGTGCTACGACAGGAATAAACTACGAGCAGTACTTC.

J is TRBJ2-7 and V is TRBV12-3 or TRBV12-4; 7 nucleotides match TRBD1. V lost 4 bases and J lost 1; bases outside the gene matches: 7. The CDR3 runs to 15 residues. The CDR3: CASSYLGGSSYEQYF. As DNA, the CDR3 is TGTGCCAGCAGTTACCTAGGGGGCTCGTCCTACGAGCAGTACTTC.

The genes are TRBV10-3 and TRBJ2-5; 12 bases fit TRBD2. The germline V gene has CDR1 ENHRY and CDR2 SYGVKD. CDR3 size: 16 residues. V gave up 8 bases and J gave up 4 bases; unmatched junction bases: 11. CDR3 protein: CAIAAGLAGFIETQYF. CDR3 nucleotides: TGTGCCATCGCCGCCGGACTAGCGGGATTCATAGAGACCCAGTACTTC.

V usage is TRBV7-2 and J usage is TRBJ1-1; maybe TRBD1 (6 bases). This CDR3 contains 14 residues. Germline CDR1 and CDR2: SGHTA and FQGNSA. Trimming cost V 4 bases and J 4 bases, with 13 bases left between them. CDR3 nucleotide sequence: TGTGCCAGCAGCTACGGGACCAGGGGCACTGAAGCTTTCTTT. Translating gives CASSYGTRGTEAFF.

This clonotype was observed a single time. V and J are TRBV15 and TRBJ1-5, with TRBD1 matching over 9 bases. Germline V gene data show CDR1 as LNHNV and CDR2 as YYDKDF (reference sequence). V was pared by 1 base and J by 5 bases, with 15 bases of the junction left unmatched. The CDR3 runs to 19 residues. CDR3 DNA: TGTGCCACCAGCAGAGCGTGGGTCCGGGACAGGGTTGGGGATCAGCCCCAGCATTTT. Translating it yields CATSRAWVRDRVGDQPQHF.

The chain combines TRBV11-2 with TRBJ2-3; D may match TRBD1 or TRBD2 (5 bases each). V was trimmed by 6 bases and J by 4 bases, leaving 14 bases between them. From germline, CDR1 is SGHAT and CDR2 FQNNGV. This CDR3 has 14 amino acids. The CDR3 coding sequence is TGTGCCAGCAGTTCGACAAGAGGGGCAGATACGCAGTATTTT. Its protein is CASSSTRGADTQYF.

The V and J genes are TRBV12-3 or TRBV12-4 and TRBJ1-2; 9 bases fit TRBD1. V lost 2 bases, J lost 6 bases, and 7 bases stayed unmatched. The CDR3 contains 15 residues. Here the CDR3 reads CASSLRRQGGDGYTF. In DNA, the CDR3 is TGTGCCAGCAGTTTAAGGAGACAGGGGGGTGATGGCTACACCTTC.

The J gene is TRBJ2-1, the V gene TRBV7-2; D possibly corresponds to TRBD2 (5 bases). The CDR3 length is 16 residues. Per the germline V gene, CDR1 is SGHTA and CDR2 is FQGNSA. Trimming took off 4 bases at V and 6 bases at J, with 19 bases between the two ends. CDR3 nucleotides: TGTGCCAGCAGCTCACCCGCTAGCAGCCTTGGCAATGAGCAGTTCTTC. It specifies CASSSPASSLGNEQFF.